The 19 T cell receptor beta chains in this list originate from one sample, sequenced in a study of T cell repertoires in cytomegalovirus infection. TCRdb processed the reads anew with MiXCR; each CDR3 protein has one entry. The sample has hundreds of thousands of distinct CDR3 sequences, less than 25% seen once. The specimen was CD8+ T cells from PBMCs. The source is a human donor in good health (CMV status not recorded). Some clones in this sample may be carry-over from other donors' samples.

This clonotype was found many times. The chain couples TRBV11-3 to TRBJ2-1; perhaps TRBD1 as D (5 bases). CDR3 length equals 13 residues. Germline assignment: CDR1 SGHNT and CDR2 YENEEA. Trimming removed 2 bases from V and 10 bases from J, with 12 bases in between. The CDR3 DNA reads TGTGCCAGCAGCTTAACCCTACAGGTGGAGCAGTTCTTC. Protein product: CASSLTLQVEQFF.

The chain couples TRBV10-3 to TRBJ2-5; perhaps TRBD2 as D (6 bases). Germline V lookup: CDR1 ENHRY, CDR2 SYGVKD. The V and J ends lost 3 bases and 2 bases respectively, with 16 bases between them. The CDR3 has 16 residues. The DNA for the CDR3 is TGTGCCATCAGTGATTATCCCTCCAGCGGGCAAGAGACCCAGTACTTC. Its translation is CAISDYPSSGQETQYF.

The chain links TRBV7-6 to TRBJ1-5; no clear D gene. This CDR3 is 17 amino acids long. The V and J ends lost 1 base and 3 bases respectively, with 16 bases between them. Germline values: CDR1 SGHVS, CDR2 FNYEAQ. The CDR3 DNA reads as TGTGCCAGCAGCTTAGAAGTCCGCGGCAGGTACAATCAGCCCCAGCATTTT. Protein product: CASSLEVRGRYNQPQHF.

In this sample, this clonotype turned up a few times. The chain employs TRBV29-1 and TRBJ2-1; D possibly matches TRBD1 or TRBD2 (6 bases each). Looked up from germline, CDR1 is SQVTM and CDR2 is ANQGSEA. V was trimmed by 2 bases and J by 5 bases, leaving 19 bases between them. This CDR3 is 16 amino acids long. CDR3 amino acids: CSVEPFKSGANNEQFF. DNA for the CDR3: TGCAGCGTTGAACCCTTCAAGTCGGGGGCCAACAATGAGCAGTTCTTC.

This clonotype was observed many times. The rearrangement joins TRBV19 to TRBJ1-1; tentative D call: TRBD1 (6 bases). CDR1 and CDR2 (germline): LNHDA, SQIVND (reference sequence). This CDR3 has 14 amino acids. The V end lost 3 bases, the J end lost 4 bases, and 12 bases lay between the germline ends. DNA for the CDR3: TGTGCCAGTAGTATGTTGCAGGGGATCACTGAAGCTTTCTTT. Encoded protein: CASSMLQGITEAFF.

The chain recombines TRBV28 with TRBJ1-1; D is uncertain. V shed 6 bases and J shed 6 bases, with 20 bases lying between them. CDR1 is MDHEN, CDR2 SYDVKM, per germline. The CDR3 has 15 amino acids. CDR3 amino acids: CASSSLEGLGAEAFF. The CDR3 region has the DNA TGTGCCAGCAGCTCCCTTGAGGGCCTCGGGGCTGAAGCTTTCTTT.

This clonotype was counted a few times. The chain has TRBV19 and TRBJ2-1, with TRBD2 matching 8 bases. CDR1 and CDR2 from the germline V gene are LNHDA and SQIVND (reference sequence). The CDR3 contains 15 residues. Trimming cost V 8 bases and J 7 bases; bases outside gene matches: 13. The CDR3: CASSYGTRGRNEQFF. The DNA for the CDR3 is TGTGCCAGTTCTTATGGGACTAGGGGCAGGAATGAGCAGTTCTTC. The complete variable domain, with remaining parts taken from reference TRBV19 and TRBJ2-1, reads DGGITQSPKYLFRKEGQNVTLSCEQNLNHDAMYWYRQDPGQGLRLIYYSQIVNDFQKGDIAEGYSVSREKKESFPLTVTSAQKNPTAFYLCASSYGTRGRNEQFFGPGTRLTVL.

This clonotype was detected a few times. V gene TRBV27 combines with J gene TRBJ2-1; 7 nucleotides line up with TRBD1. The CDR3 has 17 amino acids. Germline V gene lookup returns CDR1 MNHEY and CDR2 SMNVEV (reference sequence). V gave up 3 bases and J gave up 3 bases; unmatched junction bases: 11. CDR3 nucleotides: TGTGCCAGCAGTTTTTTCTCCTTAGACAGGGTCTACAATGAGCAGTTCTTC. It codes for CASSFFSLDRVYNEQFF.

This chain links TRBV6-8 with TRBJ1-1; tentatively, D is TRBD1 (5 bases). Germline CDR1 reads MNHGY; CDR2 reads SAAAGT. The V end lost 7 bases, the J end lost 6 bases, and 18 bases lay between the germline ends. This CDR3 is built from 14 residues. CDR3 in amino acids: CASTTRYGGAEAFF. CDR3 DNA sequence: TGTGCCAGCACTACTAGGTACGGGGGAGCTGAAGCTTTCTTT.

The CDR3 sequence is CASSYSRGTTGELFF. DNA for the CDR3: TGTGCCAGCAGTTACTCGAGGGGGACCACCGGGGAGCTGTTTTTT. The chain has TRBV6-2 or TRBV6-3 and TRBJ2-2; a weak D match, TRBD1 (6 bases). The CDR3 runs to 15 residues. Deletions cut 0 bases from V and 4 bases from J, with 9 bases between. CDR1 is MNHEY and CDR2 is SVGEGT in the germline V gene.

This clonotype was picked up one time. J is TRBJ2-7 and V is TRBV29-1; D tentatively reads TRBD1 or TRBD2 (5 bases each). This CDR3 has 14 residues. Germline V gives CDR1 SQVTM, CDR2 ANQGSEA. Deletions cut 2 bases from V and 2 bases from J, with 13 bases between. Here the CDR3 reads CSVEPDGAPYEQYF. DNA of the CDR3: TGCAGCGTTGAACCGGACGGGGCCCCCTACGAGCAGTACTTC.

The chain employs TRBV7-9 and TRBJ1-5; D gene unclear. Between the trimmed V and J ends, which lost 6 bases and 3 bases, there was a span of 9 bases. The V gene's germline CDR1 is SEHNR and CDR2 FQNEAQ (reference sequence). CDR3 size: 13 residues. In DNA form, the CDR3 reads TGTGCCAGCAGTCCGACAAACAATCAGCCCCAGCATTTT. It specifies CASSPTNNQPQHF.

V usage is TRBV14 and J usage is TRBJ2-3, with a possible D match to TRBD2 (5 bases). V dropped 6 bases and J dropped 4 bases, with 17 bases sitting between them. The CDR3 has 15 amino acids. Germline values: CDR1 SGHDN, CDR2 FVKESK. The CDR3: CASSKLVRFPDTQYF. CDR3 DNA sequence: TGTGCCAGCAGTAAACTAGTACGTTTCCCAGATACGCAGTATTTT. Drawing the rest from reference TRBV14 and TRBJ2-3, the complete variable domain is EAGVTQFPSHSVIEKGQTVTLRCDPISGHDNLYWYRRVMGKEIKFLLHFVKESKQDESGMPNNRFLAERTGGTYSTLKVQPAELEDSGVYFCASSKLVRFPDTQYFGPGTRLTVL.

This chain connects TRBV29-1 to TRBJ2-2; 10 positions agree with TRBD2. V lost 5 bases and J lost 4; bases outside the gene matches: 1. The CDR3 has 13 amino acids. Germline V gene lookup returns CDR1 SQVTM and CDR2 ANQGSEA. The CDR3 region is CSVSGGATGELFF. Here the CDR3 DNA reads TGCAGCGTTAGCGGGGGGGCCACCGGGGAGCTGTTTTTT.

The chain joins TRBV14 to TRBJ1-1; D uncertain. Germline V gene lookup returns CDR1 SGHDN and CDR2 FVKESK. The CDR3 length is 11 residues. Trimming removed 6 bases at V and 8 bases at J, with 10 bases between. CDR3: CASSQLGEAFF. The CDR3 nucleotides read TGTGCCAGCAGTCAGTTGGGGGAAGCTTTCTTT. The variable domain in full, completed from reference TRBV14 and TRBJ1-1, reads EAGVTQFPSHSVIEKGQTVTLRCDPISGHDNLYWYRRVMGKEIKFLLHFVKESKQDESGMPNNRFLAERTGGTYSTLKVQPAELEDSGVYFCASSQLGEAFFGQGTRLTVV.

This clonotype showed up just a few times. This chain connects TRBV6-6 to TRBJ2-7, with D possibly being TRBD2 (5 bases). Germline V gives CDR1 MNHNY, CDR2 SVGAGI (reference sequence). The CDR3 runs 16 residues. The V gene lost 3 bases and the J gene lost 0 bases, with 15 bases spanning the gap. CDR3 region: CASSYLLASLSYEQYF. The DNA for the CDR3 is TGTGCCAGCAGTTATCTCCTAGCCTCCCTCTCCTACGAGCAGTACTTC.

This clonotype appeared a few times. This chain joins TRBV7-2 and TRBJ2-1; D ambiguous. V lost 5 bases and J 9 bases, leaving 11 bases between the germline ends. Germline V gives CDR1 SGHTA, CDR2 FQGNSA. This CDR3 is 12 amino acids long. Here the CDR3 DNA reads TGTGCCAGCAGCCACGGCCCCCTTGAGCAGTTCTTC. As protein: CASSHGPLEQFF. Full variable domain (missing parts from reference TRBV7-2 and TRBJ2-1): GAGVSQSPSNKVTEKGKDVELRCDPISGHTALYWYRQSLGQGLEFLIYFQGNSAPDKSGLPSDRFSAERTGGSVSTLTIQRTQQEDSAVYLCASSHGPLEQFFGPGTRLTVL.

This clonotype was counted many times. CDR3 amino acids: CATRRGTEAFF. CDR3 DNA sequence: TGTGCCACCCGCAGGGGGACTGAAGCTTTCTTT. The chain uses TRBV6-1 and TRBJ1-1; 7 nucleotides align to TRBD1. Per the germline V gene, CDR1 is MNHNS and CDR2 is SASEGT. The length of the CDR3 is 11 residues. V trimming: 10 bases; J trimming: 5 bases; junction bases outside the gene matches: 4.

The chain links TRBV4-3 to TRBJ1-1, with D possibly being TRBD1 (5 bases). CDR1 LGHNA and CDR2 YSLEER come from the germline V gene. The CDR3 contains 13 residues. The V end lost 1 base, the J end lost 11 bases, and 14 bases lay between the germline ends. The DNA of the CDR3 is TGCGCCAGCAGCCAAGGAGAGGGACTCCCGGCTTTCTTT. As protein: CASSQGEGLPAFF.